This TCR beta chain derives from a study of Tregs in tolerant kidney transplant recipients. Study-level points and caveats: Tolerant patients' donor-specific Tregs expanded beyond overall Tregs, suggesting antigen-driven growth.

A note on this clone: No antigen is known for it.

Unstimulated Tregs (CD4+CD25+CD127-) and CD4+CD25- non-Tregs were sorted from PBMCs. Generated by immunoSEQ multiplex PCR, the TCRdb table keeps only in-frame clones and is missing some. The profile shows about 3,900 clones, approximately 83% of them singletons. Germline loops: CDR1 SGHAT, CDR2 FQNNGV. CDR3 length: 15 residues. V lost 0 bases to trimming and J lost 4 bases; unmatched junction nucleotides: 2. This rearrangement joins TRBV11-2 to TRBJ2-1; 8 bases agree with TRBD2. The source was Tregs from blood, collected before the transplant. The origin of this receptor is a human donor who received a combined kidney and bone marrow transplant. The chain's CDR3 is CASSLDRGGYNEQFF. CDR3 DNA sequence: TGTGCCAGCAGCTTAGATCGGGGGGGGTACAATGAGCAGTTCTTC.